One TCR beta chain is described in this entry. Its antigen is unidentified. The RNA input was about 0.5 to 1 ug, and it was reverse transcribed with random hexamers. TCR beta CDR3 was amplified by immunoSEQ covering 54 Vbeta and 13 Jbeta. A single record per CDR3 protein comes from TCRdb applying MiXCR to the immunoSEQ multiplex PCR reads. The table includes 150,000 to 200,000 distinct CDR3 sequences, roughly 94% detected once. TCR beta sequences were obtained from blood CD8+ and CD4+ T cells. Negative isolation yielded the CD8+ and CD4+ T cells, while FACS enriched the TEMRA cells. This CDR3 has 15 residues. Looked up from germline, CDR1 is MNHEY and CDR2 is SMNVEV (reference sequence). V dropped 7 bases and J dropped 0; count of bases not matched to a gene: 7. This entry comes from a study of CD8 T cells in Susac syndrome. Broader study findings: The study admitted that it had a relatively small number of individuals in its TCR sequencing and HLA analysis.

The chain has TRBV27 and TRBJ2-3; 7 bases agree with TRBD2. The receptor's source is a human donor in good health. Sequencing input: CD4+ T cells from PBMCs. DNA of the CDR3: TGTGCCAGCACCGCTCTAGCGGCTAGCACAGATACGCAGTATTTT. Translation: CASTALAASTDTQYF.